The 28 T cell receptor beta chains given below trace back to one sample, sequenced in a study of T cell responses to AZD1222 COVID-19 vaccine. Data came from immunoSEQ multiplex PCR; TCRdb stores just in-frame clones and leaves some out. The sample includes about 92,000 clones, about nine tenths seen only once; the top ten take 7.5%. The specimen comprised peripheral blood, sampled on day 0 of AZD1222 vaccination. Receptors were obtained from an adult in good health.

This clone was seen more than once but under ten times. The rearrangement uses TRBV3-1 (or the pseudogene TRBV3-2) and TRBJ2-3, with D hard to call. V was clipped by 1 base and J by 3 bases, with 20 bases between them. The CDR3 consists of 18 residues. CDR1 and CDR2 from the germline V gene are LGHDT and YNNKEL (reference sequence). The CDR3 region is CASSQVIRTSETTDTQYF. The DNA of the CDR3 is TGTGCCAGCAGCCAAGTGATAAGAACCTCGGAGACGACAGATACGCAGTATTTT.

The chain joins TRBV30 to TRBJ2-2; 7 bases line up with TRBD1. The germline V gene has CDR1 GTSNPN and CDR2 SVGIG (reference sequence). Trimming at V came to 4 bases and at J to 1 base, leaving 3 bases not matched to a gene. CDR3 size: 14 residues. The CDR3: CAWIGDRNTGELFF. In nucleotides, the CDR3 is TGTGCCTGGATAGGGGACAGGAACACCGGGGAGCTGTTTTTT.

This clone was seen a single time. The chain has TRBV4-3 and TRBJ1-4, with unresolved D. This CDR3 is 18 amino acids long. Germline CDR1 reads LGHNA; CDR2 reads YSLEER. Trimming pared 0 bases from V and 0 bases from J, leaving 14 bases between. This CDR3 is CASSQDRASWTTNEKLFF. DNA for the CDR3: TGCGCCAGCAGCCAAGATCGGGCGAGTTGGACAACTAATGAAAAACTGTTTTTT.

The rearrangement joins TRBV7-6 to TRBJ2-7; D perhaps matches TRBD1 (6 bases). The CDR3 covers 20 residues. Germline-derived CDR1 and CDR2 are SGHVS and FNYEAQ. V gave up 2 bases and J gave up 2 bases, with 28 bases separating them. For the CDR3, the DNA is TGTGCCAGCAGCTTACCCCGGTGGGACACCAAACGGAAAGCAACCTACGAGCAGTACTTC. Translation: CASSLPRWDTKRKATYEQYF.

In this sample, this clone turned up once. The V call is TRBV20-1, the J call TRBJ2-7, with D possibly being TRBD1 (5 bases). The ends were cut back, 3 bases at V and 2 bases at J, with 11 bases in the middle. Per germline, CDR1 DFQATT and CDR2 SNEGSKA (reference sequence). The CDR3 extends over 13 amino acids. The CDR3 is CSASRGRTYEQYF. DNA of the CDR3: TGCAGTGCTAGTAGGGGCAGAACCTACGAGCAGTACTTC.

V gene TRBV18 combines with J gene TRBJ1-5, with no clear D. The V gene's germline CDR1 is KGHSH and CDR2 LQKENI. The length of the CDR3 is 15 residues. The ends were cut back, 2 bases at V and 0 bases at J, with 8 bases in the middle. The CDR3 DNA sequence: TGTGCCAGCTCACCAGGGGTTAGTAGCAATCAGCCCCAGCATTTT. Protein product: CASSPGVSSNQPQHF.

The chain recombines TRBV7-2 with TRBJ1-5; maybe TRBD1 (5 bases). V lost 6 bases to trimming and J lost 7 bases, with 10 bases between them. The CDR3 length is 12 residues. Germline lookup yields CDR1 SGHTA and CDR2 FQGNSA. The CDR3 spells CASSLQDQPQHF. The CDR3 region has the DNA TGTGCCAGCAGTCTACAGGACCAGCCCCAGCATTTT.

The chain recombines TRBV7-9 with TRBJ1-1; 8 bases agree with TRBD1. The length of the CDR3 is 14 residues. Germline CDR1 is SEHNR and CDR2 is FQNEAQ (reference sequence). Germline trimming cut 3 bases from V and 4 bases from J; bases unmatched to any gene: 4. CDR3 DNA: TGTGCCAGCAGCTTGCAACAGGGGGGCACTGAAGCTTTCTTT. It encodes CASSLQQGGTEAFF. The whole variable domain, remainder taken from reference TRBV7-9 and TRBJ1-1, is DTGVSQNPRHKITKRGQNVTFRCDPISEHNRLYWYRQTLGQGPEFLTYFQNEAQLEKSRLLSDRFSAERPKGSFSTLEIQRTEQGDSAMYLCASSLQQGGTEAFFGQGTRLTVV.

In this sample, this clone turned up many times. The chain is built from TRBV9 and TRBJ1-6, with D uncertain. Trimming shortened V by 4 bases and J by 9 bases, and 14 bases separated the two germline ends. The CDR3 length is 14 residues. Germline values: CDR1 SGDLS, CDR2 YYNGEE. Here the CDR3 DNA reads TGTGCCAGCAGCCCCAGCAGCTGGGGTTCACCCCTCCACTTT. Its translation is CASSPSSWGSPLHF.

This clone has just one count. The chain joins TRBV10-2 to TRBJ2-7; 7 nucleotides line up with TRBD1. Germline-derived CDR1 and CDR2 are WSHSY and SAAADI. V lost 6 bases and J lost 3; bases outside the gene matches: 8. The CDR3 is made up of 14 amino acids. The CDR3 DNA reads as TGCGCCAGCAGGCCATCGGGACAGCTCTACGAGCAGTACTTC. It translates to CASRPSGQLYEQYF.

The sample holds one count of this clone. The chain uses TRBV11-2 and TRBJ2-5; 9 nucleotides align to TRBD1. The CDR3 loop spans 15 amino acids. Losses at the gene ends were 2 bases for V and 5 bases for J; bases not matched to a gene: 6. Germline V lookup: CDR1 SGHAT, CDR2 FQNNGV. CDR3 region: CASSLKQGARETQYF. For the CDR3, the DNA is TGTGCCAGCAGCTTAAAACAGGGGGCTCGGGAGACCCAGTACTTC.

CDR3 in amino acids: CASSPPGLAGRIGEQFF. The CDR3 nucleotides are TGTGCCAGCTCACCACCGGGACTAGCGGGAAGAATTGGTGAGCAGTTCTTC. This sequence joins TRBV18 and TRBJ2-1; 13 bases are shared with TRBD2. The germline gives CDR1 KGHSH, CDR2 LQKENI. Unmatched junction bases numbered 8, after V lost 0 bases and J lost 9 bases. This CDR3 contains 17 residues.

This CDR3 is CASLVGSFTTNEKLFF. CDR3 nucleotides: TGTGCCAGCCTAGTCGGGAGCTTTACAACTAATGAAAAACTGTTTTTT. V gene TRBV21-1 combines with J gene TRBJ1-4. TRBV21-1 is noted as a pseudogene. The CDR3 sequence is 16 residues long.

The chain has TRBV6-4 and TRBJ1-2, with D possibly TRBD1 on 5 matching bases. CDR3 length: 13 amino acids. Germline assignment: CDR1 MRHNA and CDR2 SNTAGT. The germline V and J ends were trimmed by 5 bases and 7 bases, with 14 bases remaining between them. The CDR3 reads CASSPGGGPGYTF. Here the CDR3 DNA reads TGTGCCAGCAGTCCGGGGGGGGGACCTGGCTACACCTTC.

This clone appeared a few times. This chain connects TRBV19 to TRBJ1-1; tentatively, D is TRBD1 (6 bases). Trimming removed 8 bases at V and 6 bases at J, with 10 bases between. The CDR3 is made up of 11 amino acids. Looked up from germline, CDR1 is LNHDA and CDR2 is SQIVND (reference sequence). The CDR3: CASRGGPEAFF. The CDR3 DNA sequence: TGTGCCAGTCGAGGGGGACCTGAAGCTTTCTTT.

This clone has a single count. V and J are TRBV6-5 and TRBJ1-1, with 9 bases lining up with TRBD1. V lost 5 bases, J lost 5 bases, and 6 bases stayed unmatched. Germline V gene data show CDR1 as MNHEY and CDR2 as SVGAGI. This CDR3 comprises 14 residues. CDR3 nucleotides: TGTGCCAGCAGTCTCTGGACAGGGGAGACTGAAGCTTTCTTT. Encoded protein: CASSLWTGETEAFF.

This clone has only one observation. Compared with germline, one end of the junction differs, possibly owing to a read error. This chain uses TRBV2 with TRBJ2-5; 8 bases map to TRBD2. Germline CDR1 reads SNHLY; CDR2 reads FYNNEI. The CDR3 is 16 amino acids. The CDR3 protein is CASTELAALYQETQYF. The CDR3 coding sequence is TGTGCCAGCACTGAACTAGCGGCCCTATACCAAGAGACCCAGTACTTC.

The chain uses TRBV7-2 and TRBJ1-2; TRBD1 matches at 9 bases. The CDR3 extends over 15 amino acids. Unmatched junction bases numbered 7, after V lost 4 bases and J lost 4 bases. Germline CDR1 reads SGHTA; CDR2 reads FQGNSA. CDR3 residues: CASSSNLGQGYGYTF. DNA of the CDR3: TGTGCCAGCAGCTCAAACCTGGGACAGGGCTATGGCTACACCTTC.

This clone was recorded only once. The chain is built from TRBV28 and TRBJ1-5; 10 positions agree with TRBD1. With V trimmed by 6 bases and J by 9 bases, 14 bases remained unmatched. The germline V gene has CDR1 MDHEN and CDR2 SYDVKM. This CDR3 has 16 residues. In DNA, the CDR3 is TGTGCCAGCAGGTTACGGGGACAGGGGTTCCTTCGGCCCCAGCATTTT. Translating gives CASRLRGQGFLRPQHF.

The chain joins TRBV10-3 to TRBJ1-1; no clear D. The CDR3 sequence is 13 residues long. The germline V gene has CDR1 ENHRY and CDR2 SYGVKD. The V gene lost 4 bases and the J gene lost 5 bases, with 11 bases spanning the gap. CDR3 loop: CAISGVSNTEAFF. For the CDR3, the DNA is TGTGCCATCAGTGGGGTCTCAAATACTGAAGCTTTCTTT.

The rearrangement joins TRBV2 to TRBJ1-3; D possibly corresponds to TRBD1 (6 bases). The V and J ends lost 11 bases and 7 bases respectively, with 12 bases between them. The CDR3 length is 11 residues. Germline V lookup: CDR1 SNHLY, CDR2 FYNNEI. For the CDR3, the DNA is TGTGCCGGCGGACAGTACAACACCATATATTTT. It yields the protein CAGGQYNTIYF.

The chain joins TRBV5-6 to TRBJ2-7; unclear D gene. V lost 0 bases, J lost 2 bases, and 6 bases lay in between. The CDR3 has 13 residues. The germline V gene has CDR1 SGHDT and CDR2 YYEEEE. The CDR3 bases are TGTGCCAGCAGCTTGGGACTCCCCTACGAGCAGTACTTC. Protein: CASSLGLPYEQYF.

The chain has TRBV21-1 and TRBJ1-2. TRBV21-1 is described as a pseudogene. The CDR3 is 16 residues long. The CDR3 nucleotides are TGTGCCAGCAGCAAAGACTTTTTACGGGGCAACTATGGCTACACCTTC. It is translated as CASSKDFLRGNYGYTF.

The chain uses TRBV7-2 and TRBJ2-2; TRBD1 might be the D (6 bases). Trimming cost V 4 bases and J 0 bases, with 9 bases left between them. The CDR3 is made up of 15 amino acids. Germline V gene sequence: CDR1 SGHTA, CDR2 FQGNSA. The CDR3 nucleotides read TGTGCCAGCAGCTCCGGACAGACGAACACCGGGGAGCTGTTTTTT. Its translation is CASSSGQTNTGELFF.

In DNA form, the CDR3 reads TGTGCCAGCAGCTCTCAGGGGTTCCCTTACTACGAGCAGTACTTC. Translation gives CASSSQGFPYYEQYF. This chain uses TRBV7-9 with TRBJ2-7; a possible D gene is TRBD1 (6 bases). CDR1 and CDR2 (germline): SEHNR, FQNEAQ (reference sequence). The CDR3 runs 15 residues. V was cut by 4 bases and J by 3 bases, with 16 bases left in between.

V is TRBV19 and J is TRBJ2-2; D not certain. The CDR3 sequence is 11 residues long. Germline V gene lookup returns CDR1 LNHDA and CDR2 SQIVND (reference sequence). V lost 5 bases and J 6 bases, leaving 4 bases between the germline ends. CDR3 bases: TGTGCCAGTAGTCCCTCCGGGGAGCTGTTTTTT. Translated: CASSPSGELFF.

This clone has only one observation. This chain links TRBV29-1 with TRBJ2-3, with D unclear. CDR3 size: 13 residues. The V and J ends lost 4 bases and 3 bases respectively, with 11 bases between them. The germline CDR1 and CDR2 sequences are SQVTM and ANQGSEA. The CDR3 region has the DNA TGCAGCGTTGCGGGCAGAGCGACAGATACGCAGTATTTT. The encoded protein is CSVAGRATDTQYF.

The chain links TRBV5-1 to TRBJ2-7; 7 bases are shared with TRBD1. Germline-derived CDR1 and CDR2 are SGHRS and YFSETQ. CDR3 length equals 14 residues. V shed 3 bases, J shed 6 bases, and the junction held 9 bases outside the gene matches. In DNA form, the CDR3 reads TGCGCCAGCAGCTCCAACCGACAGGGCCCCGAGCAGTACTTC. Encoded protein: CASSSNRQGPEQYF.